This passage covers 5 T cell receptor beta chains from one sample sequenced in a study of CD8 T cells in ankylosing spondylitis. TCRdb used MiXCR to reprocess the 5' RACE reads, holding one entry per CDR3 protein. The sample holds 180,000 or so distinct CDR3 sequences, approximately 10% seen once. Material for sequencing was blood, either unsorted or a sorted T cell fraction (not recorded which). The receptors stem from a male donor with ankylosing spondylitis or in good health (not recorded which).

This clonotype was detected only a few times. The chain joins TRBV7-8 to TRBJ2-5, with a weak D call TRBD2 (5 bases). The CDR3 covers 17 residues. Trimming pared 0 bases from V and 5 bases from J, leaving 19 bases between. From germline, CDR1 is SGHVS and CDR2 FQNEAQ. CDR3: CASSLARVSHVTETQYF. DNA for the CDR3: TGTGCCAGCAGCTTAGCGAGGGTATCCCACGTCACGGAGACCCAGTACTTC.

The rearrangement joins TRBV29-1 to TRBJ2-5, with a weak D call TRBD1 (6 bases). V was shortened by 3 bases and J by 4 bases, with 18 bases between the two germline ends. This CDR3 region has 15 residues. Germline CDR1 and CDR2: SQVTM and ANQGSEA. The CDR3 nucleotides are TGCAGCGTTGACAAACCCGAGGGCAGGGGAGAGACCCAGTACTTC. It is translated as CSVDKPEGRGETQYF.

This clonotype was picked up many times. This sequence joins TRBV4-3 and TRBJ2-2, with 7 bases that match TRBD1. The CDR3 sequence is 15 residues long. Per germline, CDR1 LGHNA and CDR2 YSLEER. Unmatched junction bases numbered 8, after V lost 4 bases and J lost 6 bases. The CDR3 is CASSLETDRPGELFF. The CDR3 bases are TGCGCCAGCAGCCTCGAAACGGACAGGCCCGGGGAGCTGTTTTTT.

In its sample, this clonotype was seen many times. The chain carries TRBV15 and TRBJ2-7, with 8 nucleotides matching TRBD1. This CDR3 spans 15 amino acids. With V trimmed by 0 bases and J by 7 bases, 8 bases remained unmatched. CDR1 is LNHNV and CDR2 is YYDKDF in the germline V gene (reference sequence). For the CDR3, the DNA is TGTGCCACCAGCAGAGATCCGCAGGGGGCGAGTGAGCAGTACTTC. Its protein is CATSRDPQGASEQYF.

This clonotype was recorded many times. The CDR3 bases are TGTGCCATCAGAGGGGACGGGAACACCGGGGAGCTGTTTTTT. Translation: CAIRGDGNTGELFF. The chain links TRBV10-3 to TRBJ2-2, with D perhaps given as TRBD1 or TRBD2 (5 bases each). CDR1 and CDR2 from the germline V gene are ENHRY and SYGVKD. This CDR3 spans 14 amino acids. The germline V and J ends were trimmed by 6 bases and 1 base, with 9 bases remaining between them.